This record covers a single T cell receptor beta chain. What it recognizes is unknown. The assay was immunoSEQ multiplex PCR, and TCRdb's table has in-frame clones only and misses some. This table has about 170,000 clones, roughly 89% appearing once. The data belong to a study of T cell responses to AZD1222 COVID-19 vaccine. Researchers grouped second doses given at about 4 or about 12 weeks into one pool. Whole-study results and caveats: Mapped onto spike, vaccine-associated CD4 TCRs spanned it and were dominant at 160-218 and 743-854. Baseline seropositivity occurred in only 5 to 7 AZD1222 recipients. The peak T cell response came first, and repertoires were sampled only after it.

Trimming left V 5 bases short and J 5 bases short, with 14 bases between. The germline V gene encodes CDR1 LNHDA and CDR2 SQIVND (reference sequence). CDR3 length equals 14 residues. The source was peripheral blood, collected 28 days after the second AZD1222 dose. The chain joins TRBV19 to TRBJ2-3; D is undetermined. The TCR originated in an adult who received the AZD1222 COVID-19 vaccine. CDR3 protein: CASSLGKRRDTQYF. CDR3 in DNA: TGTGCCAGTAGTTTAGGGAAGAGGAGAGATACGCAGTATTTT.